Each of the 20 T cell receptor beta chains below was sequenced from the same sample in a study of early T cells in non-severe SARS-CoV-2 infection. TCRdb called the 5' RACE reads again in MiXCR, with one record for every CDR3 protein. The profile shows approximately 89,000 distinct CDR3 sequences, around 15% of them singletons. Sequencing was performed on whole blood. These receptors were taken from an adult who was a healthcare worker with PCR-confirmed SARS-CoV-2 infection or an uninfected control (not recorded which).

This clonotype was seen ten or more times. The rearrangement joins TRBV12-3 or TRBV12-4 to TRBJ2-3; D remains ambiguous. The CDR3 totals 14 residues. Deletions cut 0 bases from V and 3 bases from J, with 7 bases between. Written as DNA, the CDR3 is TGTGCCAGCAGTTTAGCGAGTTGGACAGATACGCAGTATTTT. This encodes CASSLASWTDTQYF.

This clonotype was detected only a few times. The chain has TRBV7-2 and TRBJ2-3; 8 bases are a match to TRBD2. Germline trimming cut 5 bases from V and 2 bases from J; bases unmatched to any gene: 6. There are 15 residues in the CDR3. Germline assignment: CDR1 SGHTA and CDR2 FQGNSA. CDR3 sequence reads: CASSPRLAPTDTQYF. CDR3 nucleotide sequence: TGTGCCAGCAGCCCCAGACTAGCGCCCACAGATACGCAGTATTTT.

The V and J genes are TRBV6-1 and TRBJ1-1; D uncertain. CDR3 length equals 13 residues. The V gene lost 7 bases and the J gene lost 4 bases, with 13 bases spanning the gap. In germline, CDR1 is MNHNS, CDR2 SASEGT. The CDR3: CASNGQIGTEAFF. For the CDR3, the DNA is TGTGCCAGCAATGGCCAGATCGGCACTGAAGCTTTCTTT.

As DNA, the CDR3 is TGTGCCAGCAGCTTAGGGGGGCGCTCCACAGATACGCAGTATTTT. As protein: CASSLGGRSTDTQYF. This sequence joins TRBV7-2 and TRBJ2-3; D possibly corresponds to TRBD1 (6 bases). V was shortened by 1 base and J by 2 bases, with 10 bases between the two germline ends. The CDR3 is made up of 15 amino acids. CDR1 is SGHTA and CDR2 is FQGNSA in the germline V gene.

This clonotype was seen ten or more times. The J gene is TRBJ2-2, the V gene TRBV27; no reliable D call. CDR1 and CDR2 from the germline V gene are MNHEY and SMNVEV (reference sequence). The CDR3 loop spans 12 amino acids. Trimming removed 2 bases from V and 7 bases from J, with 5 bases in between. CDR3 in DNA: TGTGCCAGCAGTTTACTTGGCGGGGAGCTGTTTTTT. Translating gives CASSLLGGELFF.

The table lists this clonotype with many counts. The V call is TRBV20-1, the J call TRBJ2-5; TRBD2 agrees at 9 bases. The junction had 10 bases not matched to a gene; V was cut back by 8 bases and J by 6 bases. The CDR3 runs 13 residues. Germline V gene data show CDR1 as DFQATT and CDR2 as SNEGSKA (reference sequence). DNA of the CDR3: TGCAGTCCCAAAGGTAGCGGGAGCAAGACCCAGTACTTC. Amino acid sequence: CSPKGSGSKTQYF.

The gene calls are TRBV10-3 and TRBJ2-7; D remains ambiguous. This CDR3 has 14 residues. Germline V gene data show CDR1 as ENHRY and CDR2 as SYGVKD. Between the trimmed V and J ends, which lost 2 bases and 0 bases, there was a span of 8 bases. CDR3 sequence (DNA): TGTGCCATCAGTGAGGACGGACCCTCCTACGAGCAGTACTTC. It specifies CAISEDGPSYEQYF.

This clonotype was seen only a few times. The V gene is TRBV5-1, the J gene TRBJ2-1; 8 bases line up with TRBD2. Germline V lookup: CDR1 SGHRS, CDR2 YFSETQ. V was clipped by 4 bases and J by 8 bases; unmatched bases: 11. The CDR3 sequence is 15 residues long. The CDR3, as DNA: TGCGCCAGCAGCCCCGGGACTAGGGCTAAGGATGAGCAGTTCTTC. It encodes CASSPGTRAKDEQFF.

There are many counts of this clonotype. This chain connects TRBV3-1 to TRBJ2-1; 7 bases align to TRBD2. The CDR3 has 15 residues. J was trimmed by 10 bases and V by 6 bases; bases with no gene match: 15. Germline V gives CDR1 LGHDT, CDR2 YNNKEL (reference sequence). Here the CDR3 DNA reads TGTGCCAGCAGACCAAGCGGGGCGTACAATGAGGAGCAGTTCTTC. Translated, it gives CASRPSGAYNEEQFF.

This clonotype was observed at least ten times. The rearrangement joins TRBV5-1 to TRBJ2-7; TRBD1 or TRBD2 may be the D gene (6 bases each). Germline CDR1 is SGHRS and CDR2 is YFSETQ. The CDR3 runs to 15 residues. V was clipped by 1 base and J by 5 bases, with 16 bases between them. The CDR3 nucleotides read TGCGCCAGCAGCTTGTGGGGGCAGGAGGGGAACGAGCAGTACTTC. Protein: CASSLWGQEGNEQYF.

At least ten counts were recorded for this clonotype. The chain couples TRBV7-6 to TRBJ1-4, with 9 bases aligning to TRBD1. The V segment lost 6 bases and the J segment 8 bases; nucleotides outside the gene matches: 7. The CDR3 runs 14 residues. From germline, CDR1 is SGHVS and CDR2 FNYEAQ. As DNA, the CDR3 is TGTGCCAGCAGTTCGACAGGGGGGTTCGAAAAACTGTTTTTT. Encoded protein: CASSSTGGFEKLFF.

This clonotype was recorded many times. The genes are TRBV14 and TRBJ1-1; D unresolved. With 3 bases removed from V and 0 bases from J, the gap between germline ends came to 8 bases. Germline V gene lookup returns CDR1 SGHDN and CDR2 FVKESK. The CDR3 runs to 14 residues. CDR3 DNA sequence: TGTGCCAGCAGCCAGGGAGATATGAACACTGAAGCTTTCTTT. It translates to CASSQGDMNTEAFF.

This clonotype came up many times. J is TRBJ2-5 and V is TRBV10-3, with TRBD2 identical over 8 bases. The germline CDR1 and CDR2 sequences are ENHRY and SYGVKD. V shed 5 bases and J 5 bases; nucleotides not matched to a gene: 7. The CDR3 loop spans 14 amino acids. CDR3 DNA sequence: TGTGCCATCAGTAGAGCGGGAGTGGCGGAGACCCAGTACTTC. Translating it yields CAISRAGVAETQYF.

This clonotype was detected many times. This chain uses TRBV2 with TRBJ1-2; possible D gene TRBD1, 5 bases. V lost 4 bases and J 3 bases, leaving 9 bases between the germline ends. The CDR3 is 13 amino acids. The V gene's germline CDR1 is SNHLY and CDR2 FYNNEI. CDR3: CASSGDGYYGYTF. As DNA, the CDR3 is TGTGCCAGCAGTGGGGACGGCTACTATGGCTACACCTTC.

This sequence joins TRBV5-1 and TRBJ2-6, with unresolved D. Trimming removed 1 base from V and 6 bases from J, with 5 bases in between. CDR3 length equals 13 residues. Per the germline V gene, CDR1 is SGHRS and CDR2 is YFSETQ. The CDR3 sequence: CASSLIEANVLTF. CDR3 nucleotides: TGCGCCAGCAGCTTGATTGAGGCCAACGTCCTGACTTTC.

This clonotype was recorded a few times. V gene TRBV18 combines with J gene TRBJ2-3; tentative D call: TRBD1 (5 bases). The CDR3 covers 14 residues. Trimming pared 1 base from V and 1 base from J, leaving 6 bases between. CDR1 and CDR2 from the germline V gene are KGHSH and LQKENI. For the CDR3, the DNA is TGTGCCAGCTCACCACAGGGGCGCACAGATACGCAGTATTTT. This sequence encodes CASSPQGRTDTQYF.

This clonotype was detected only a few times. This chain joins TRBV7-2 and TRBJ2-5; 14 positions agree with TRBD2. J was trimmed by 4 bases and V by 5 bases; bases with no gene match: 6. Germline lookup yields CDR1 SGHTA and CDR2 FQGNSA. The CDR3 loop spans 16 amino acids. As DNA, the CDR3 is TGTGCCAGCAGCCTGACTAGCGGGAGGGCCCGAGAGACCCAGTACTTC. This codes for CASSLTSGRARETQYF.

This chain joins TRBV7-9 and TRBJ2-7, with D tentatively TRBD1 (5 bases). V lost 4 bases and J lost 3, with 7 bases in between. Germline CDR1 and CDR2: SEHNR and FQNEAQ (reference sequence). The length of the CDR3 is 12 residues. Here the CDR3 reads CASSSDNYEQYF. CDR3 bases: TGTGCCAGCAGCTCGGACAACTACGAGCAGTACTTC.

Ten or more counts support this clonotype. J is TRBJ2-3 and V is TRBV6-1, with D perhaps TRBD2 (5 bases). Germline-derived CDR1 and CDR2 are MNHNS and SASEGT. Trimming pared 6 bases from V and 3 bases from J, leaving 10 bases between. The CDR3 length is 13 residues. The CDR3, as DNA: TGTGCCAGCAGACTACCGGGGACAGATACGCAGTATTTT. Translating gives CASRLPGTDTQYF.

This clonotype was counted a few times. This chain links TRBV29-1 with TRBJ2-5; D gene ambiguous. V lost 7 bases to trimming and J lost 0 bases, with 6 bases between them. The CDR3 is 11 residues long. CDR1 SQVTM and CDR2 ANQGSEA come from the germline V gene. The CDR3 DNA reads TGCAGCGGCGAGTACCAAGAGACCCAGTACTTC. Encoded protein: CSGEYQETQYF.